These 25 T cell receptor beta chains came from one sample sequenced in a study of blood T cell repertoires in COVID-19. Clones were read by immunoSEQ multiplex PCR, and TCRdb kept only the in-frame ones, dropping some. The sample contains approximately 50,000 clones, about nine tenths of which appear only once. Material: peripheral blood. These receptors all stem from a man between 65 and 85 years old with acute or convalescent COVID-19.

The chain couples TRBV7-9 to TRBJ1-6; TRBD1 is a possible D gene (5 bases). Trimming removed 3 bases from V and 5 bases from J, with 8 bases in between. The CDR3 spans 14 residues. Germline V lookup: CDR1 SEHNR, CDR2 FQNEAQ (reference sequence). CDR3 loop: CASSFGGNNSPLHF. CDR3 DNA sequence: TGTGCCAGCAGCTTCGGGGGGAATAATTCACCCCTCCACTTT. Filled out from reference TRBV7-9 and TRBJ1-6, the complete variable domain reads DTGVSQNPRHKITKRGQNVTFRCDPISEHNRLYWYRQTLGQGPEFLTYFQNEAQLEKSRLLSDRFSAERPKGSFSTLEIQRTEQGDSAMYLCASSFGGNNSPLHFGNGTRLTVT.

The chain is built from TRBV9 and TRBJ1-1; no definite D call. The CDR3 covers 14 residues. Germline-derived CDR1 and CDR2 are SGDLS and YYNGEE. V shed 3 bases and J shed 1 base, with 10 bases lying between them. The CDR3 loop reads CASSAQNRNTEAFF. CDR3 in DNA: TGTGCCAGCAGCGCCCAAAACAGGAACACTGAAGCTTTCTTT.

In DNA, the CDR3 is TGTGCCAGCAGCCTTAGGACCCGGGGCACTGAAGCTTTCTTT. This codes for CASSLRTRGTEAFF. This chain connects TRBV14 to TRBJ1-1, with D unclear. This CDR3 is built from 14 residues. Germline CDR1 and CDR2: SGHDN and FVKESK. Trimming stripped 4 bases from V and 4 bases from J, with 13 bases between.

This clone came up a few times. The gene calls are TRBV5-1 and TRBJ2-2, with 15 bases aligning to TRBD2. After removal of 4 bases from V and 4 bases from J, the junction contained 5 bases not matched to a gene. The CDR3 sequence is 17 residues long. Germline V gives CDR1 SGHRS, CDR2 YFSETQ. The CDR3 coding sequence is TGCGCCAGCAGCCCCGGACTAGCGGGGGGGGGCACCGGGGAGCTGTTTTTT. Translation: CASSPGLAGGGTGELFF.

This chain joins TRBV9 and TRBJ2-6; maybe TRBD2 (5 bases). The ends were cut back, 4 bases at V and 0 bases at J, with 11 bases in the middle. Germline V gives CDR1 SGDLS, CDR2 YYNGEE. The CDR3 spans 16 residues. CDR3 in amino acids: CASSPFGNSGANVLTF. CDR3 in DNA: TGTGCCAGCAGCCCCTTCGGGAACTCTGGGGCCAACGTCCTGACTTTC.

In its sample, this clone was seen once. The chain recombines TRBV5-6 with TRBJ2-3; TRBD1 agrees at 10 bases. CDR1 and CDR2 from the germline V gene are SGHDT and YYEEEE. V was pared by 2 bases and J by 3 bases, with 6 bases of the junction left unmatched. The CDR3 is made up of 16 amino acids. The CDR3 protein is CASSLRTGGGTDTQYF. CDR3 nucleotides: TGTGCCAGCAGCTTAAGGACAGGGGGAGGGACAGATACGCAGTATTTT.

The V call is TRBV19, the J call TRBJ2-3; 8 bases match TRBD2. The germline gives CDR1 LNHDA, CDR2 SQIVND (reference sequence). Losses at the gene ends were 0 bases for V and 1 base for J; bases not matched to a gene: 3. The CDR3 is 16 residues long. This CDR3 reads CASSIDGRGGTDTQYF. CDR3 coding DNA: TGTGCCAGTAGTATAGATGGGCGGGGGGGCACAGATACGCAGTATTTT.

The rearrangement joins TRBV19 to TRBJ2-1; 8 bases map to TRBD2. CDR1 and CDR2 (germline): LNHDA, SQIVND (reference sequence). V was clipped by 4 bases and J by 7 bases; unmatched bases: 3. The CDR3 contains 13 residues. The CDR3 sequence: CASSTLAGNEQFF. CDR3 nucleotide sequence: TGTGCCAGTAGTACCCTAGCGGGTAATGAGCAGTTCTTC.

J is TRBJ2-3 and V is TRBV7-2; maybe TRBD2 (6 bases). The germline CDR1 and CDR2 sequences are SGHTA and FQGNSA. CDR3 size: 15 residues. V was cut by 0 bases and J by 0 bases, with 7 bases left in between. For the CDR3, the DNA is TGTGCCAGCAGCTTAGCGGGGACTAGCACAGATACGCAGTATTTT. The encoded protein is CASSLAGTSTDTQYF.

This chain uses TRBV6-5 with TRBJ2-7; TRBD2 matches at 7 bases. The CDR3 has 15 amino acids. The junction had 7 bases not matched to a gene; V was cut back by 2 bases and J by 3 bases. Germline values: CDR1 MNHEY, CDR2 SVGAGI. The CDR3 loop reads CASSYQRDVGYEQYF. The CDR3 coding sequence is TGTGCCAGCAGTTACCAGCGGGACGTCGGCTACGAGCAGTACTTC.

The chain is built from TRBV2 and TRBJ2-1; possible D gene TRBD2, 5 bases. The CDR3 is 15 residues long. V was cut by 7 bases and J by 1 base, with 14 bases left in between. Germline CDR1 and CDR2: SNHLY and FYNNEI. CDR3 in amino acids: CASTLLRGSYNEQFF. For the CDR3, the DNA is TGTGCCAGCACCCTACTTCGAGGGTCCTACAATGAGCAGTTCTTC.

The chain is built from TRBV7-2 and TRBJ2-5; D not certain. V was trimmed by 4 bases and J by 1 base, leaving 7 bases between them. Per germline, CDR1 SGHTA and CDR2 FQGNSA. This CDR3 is 13 amino acids long. CDR3 nucleotides: TGTGCCAGCAGCTGGAGACTCCAAGAGACCCAGTACTTC. It translates to CASSWRLQETQYF.

This rearrangement joins TRBV6-2 or TRBV6-3 to TRBJ1-2; D is perhaps TRBD1 (5 bases). V lost 0 bases and J lost 4, with 12 bases in between. Germline CDR1 is MNHEY and CDR2 is SVGEGT. The CDR3 contains 15 residues. The CDR3 protein is CASSYSTVGGYGYTF. For the CDR3, the DNA is TGTGCCAGCAGTTACTCGACAGTCGGGGGCTATGGCTACACCTTC.

The chain links TRBV4-3 to TRBJ2-4; D is possibly TRBD2 (5 bases). The V gene lost 0 bases and the J gene lost 3 bases, with 21 bases spanning the gap. The CDR3 consists of 19 residues. Germline V lookup: CDR1 LGHNA, CDR2 YSLEER. CDR3 bases: TGCGCCAGCAGCCAAGAGGACCCCCGGGCGGGCAGTCTCAAAAACATTCAGTACTTC. Amino acid sequence: CASSQEDPRAGSLKNIQYF.

The gene calls are TRBV10-1 and TRBJ2-5, with 13 nucleotides matching TRBD2. From germline, CDR1 is WNHNN and CDR2 SYGVQD (reference sequence). With V trimmed by 8 bases and J by 5 bases, 8 bases remained unmatched. The CDR3 loop spans 15 amino acids. The CDR3 bases are TGCGCCAGCCCATGGACTAGCGGGGGCGCGGAGACCCAGTACTTC. Its translation is CASPWTSGGAETQYF.

This chain connects TRBV7-2 to TRBJ1-1, with D possibly TRBD1 on 6 matching bases. The germline gives CDR1 SGHTA, CDR2 FQGNSA. V was pared by 5 bases and J by 3 bases, with 10 bases between. CDR3 length: 13 residues. CDR3: CASSRDTYTEAFF. The DNA for the CDR3 is TGTGCCAGCAGCCGGGACACTTACACTGAAGCTTTCTTT.

This rearrangement joins TRBV3-1 (or the pseudogene TRBV3-2) to TRBJ2-7; D is uncertain. Germline assignment: CDR1 LGHDT and CDR2 YNNKEL (reference sequence). The CDR3 totals 14 residues. Trimming removed 4 bases at V and 5 bases at J, with 15 bases between. This CDR3 is CASSPESPYHEQYF. CDR3 coding DNA: TGTGCCAGCAGCCCAGAGTCTCCCTACCACGAGCAGTACTTC.

The chain carries TRBV7-9 and TRBJ1-2, with a possible D match to TRBD1 (6 bases). Deletions cut 5 bases from V and 8 bases from J, with 21 bases between. The CDR3 has 15 amino acids. Germline-derived CDR1 and CDR2 are SEHNR and FQNEAQ (reference sequence). The CDR3 sequence is CASSEQGSGVGGYTF. Here the CDR3 DNA reads TGTGCCAGCAGCGAACAGGGATCCGGGGTCGGGGGCTACACCTTC.

This clone was detected only once. The CDR3 spells CASSYRGRNSPLHF. In nucleotides, the CDR3 is TGTGCCAGCAGTTACAGGGGGCGGAATTCACCCCTCCACTTT. This sequence joins TRBV6-2 or TRBV6-3 and TRBJ1-6; 7 bases fit TRBD1. This CDR3 is 14 amino acids long. V lost 2 bases to trimming and J lost 7 bases; unmatched junction nucleotides: 2. Germline CDR1 MNHEY, CDR2 SVGEGT.

The genes are TRBV5-1 and TRBJ2-5; TRBD1 agrees at 9 bases. This CDR3 spans 14 amino acids. Germline CDR1 is SGHRS and CDR2 is YFSETQ. The V segment lost 5 bases and the J segment 3 bases; nucleotides outside the gene matches: 5. The CDR3 sequence: CASSRWTGEETQYF. The CDR3 DNA reads as TGCGCCAGCAGTCGATGGACAGGGGAAGAGACCCAGTACTTC.

The chain has TRBV29-1 and TRBJ1-2; 8 bases map to TRBD1. The V segment lost 5 bases and the J segment 2 bases; nucleotides outside the gene matches: 19. The CDR3 length is 18 residues. Germline values: CDR1 SQVTM, CDR2 ANQGSEA. The CDR3 bases are TGCAGCGTTTTAGGACTCGGGACAGGAGCCCGTCGCAACTATGGCTACACCTTC. This encodes CSVLGLGTGARRNYGYTF.

V usage is TRBV29-1 and J usage is TRBJ1-2; unclear D gene. CDR3 length: 13 residues. Germline loops: CDR1 SQVTM, CDR2 ANQGSEA. V lost 4 bases, J lost 1 base, and 10 bases lay in between. CDR3 DNA: TGCAGCGTTGTTCGCGATAATAACTATGGCTACACCTTC. Amino acid sequence: CSVVRDNNYGYTF.

The chain employs TRBV10-2 and TRBJ1-2; TRBD1 might be the D (5 bases). The V end was cut by 6 bases, the J end by 0 bases, with 17 bases between. Germline V lookup: CDR1 WSHSY, CDR2 SAAADI. This CDR3 spans 16 amino acids. The CDR3 loop reads CASREARTGANYGYTF. CDR3 nucleotide sequence: TGCGCCAGCAGGGAAGCTCGCACAGGAGCTAACTATGGCTACACCTTC.

The chain employs TRBV2 and TRBJ2-1, with 9 nucleotides matching TRBD1. Germline lookup yields CDR1 SNHLY and CDR2 FYNNEI. The CDR3 sequence is 13 residues long. V lost 6 bases, J lost 9 bases, and 6 bases stayed unmatched. DNA for the CDR3: TGTGCCAGCAGGCACAGGGGGCTGGGTGAGCAGTTCTTC. Translation gives CASRHRGLGEQFF.

The V gene is TRBV4-2, the J gene TRBJ2-1; 12 bases line up with TRBD2. CDR1 is LGHNA, CDR2 YNFKEQ, per germline. The CDR3 runs 17 residues. Losses at the gene ends were 2 bases for V and 4 bases for J; bases not matched to a gene: 6. The CDR3 here is CASSQFASGGAYNEQFF. CDR3 sequence (DNA): TGTGCCAGCAGCCAATTTGCTAGCGGGGGGGCTTACAATGAGCAGTTCTTC.